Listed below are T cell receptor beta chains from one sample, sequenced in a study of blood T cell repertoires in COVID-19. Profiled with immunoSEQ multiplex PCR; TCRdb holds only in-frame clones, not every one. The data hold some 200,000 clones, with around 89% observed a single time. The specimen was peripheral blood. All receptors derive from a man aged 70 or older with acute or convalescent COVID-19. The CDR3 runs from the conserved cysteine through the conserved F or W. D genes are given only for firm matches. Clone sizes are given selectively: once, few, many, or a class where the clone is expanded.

CASSLGGLAGSGELFF,TGTGCCAGCAGCTTGGGCGGACTAGCCGGTTCGGGGGAGCTGTTTTTT,TRBJ2-2,TRBV5-6,NA,TRBD2
CASMQGNTDTQYF,TGTGCCAGCATGCAGGGGAACACAGATACGCAGTATTTT,TRBJ2-3,TRBV28,NA,NA
CASSRPGQVNTEAFF,TGTGCCAGCAGCCGCCCGGGACAGGTGAACACTGAAGCTTTCTTT,TRBJ1-1,TRBV3-1/TRBV3-2,NA,TRBD1
CASSLGGRSEQYF,TGTGCCAGCAGTTTAGGGGGGCGAAGCGAGCAGTACTTC,TRBJ2-7,TRBV12-3/TRBV12-4,once,NA
CASSIGGHSSGNTIYF,TGTGCCAGTAGTATTGGGGGACATAGCTCTGGAAACACCATATATTTT,TRBJ1-3,TRBV19,NA,NA
CASSFQGKQPQHF,TGTGCCAGCAGTTTCCAGGGGAAACAGCCCCAGCATTTT,TRBJ1-5,TRBV2,NA,NA
CASSRLAGLSDTQYF,TGTGCCAGCAGCCGGCTAGCGGGCCTATCGGATACGCAGTATTTT,TRBJ2-3,TRBV14,NA,TRBD2
CASSYSRGTEAFF,TGTGCCAGCAGTTACAGCAGGGGTACTGAAGCTTTCTTT,TRBJ1-1,TRBV6-2/TRBV6-3,NA,NA
CASSVAQGTLGTEAFF,TGTGCCAGCAGCGTAGCCCAGGGGACGCTGGGGACTGAAGCTTTCTTT,TRBJ1-1,TRBV9,NA,NA
CASTPGTGASPLHF,TGTGCCAGCACCCCCGGGACAGGTGCTTCACCCCTCCACTTT,TRBJ1-6,TRBV28,NA,TRBD1
CASRPSGFSYEQYF,TGTGCCAGCAGGCCTAGCGGGTTTTCCTACGAGCAGTACTTC,TRBJ2-7,TRBV6-2/TRBV6-3,NA,TRBD2
CASSLGPAQGEETQYF,TGTGCCAGCAGCTTAGGCCCGGCCCAGGGGGAAGAGACCCAGTACTTC,TRBJ2-5,TRBV7-2,NA,TRBD1
CASSAPGLAGYTQYF,TGTGCCAGCAGTGCCCCGGGACTAGCGGGGTATACGCAGTATTTT,TRBJ2-3,TRBV6-4,NA,TRBD2
CASSPRTGPNTF,TGTGCCAGCAGCCCTCGGACAGGTCCGAATACCTTC,TRBJ1-2,TRBV5-4,NA,TRBD1
CARGTGTGAGELFF,TGTGCCAGGGGCACCGGGACAGGGGCCGGGGAGCTGTTTTTT,TRBJ2-2,TRBV10-3,NA,TRBD1
CASSAGTVTGNTIYF,TGTGCCAGCAGCGCCGGGACAGTAACTGGAAACACCATATATTTT,TRBJ1-3,TRBV6-6,NA,TRBD1
CASSEQGAASYGYTF,TGTGCCAGCAGTGAACAGGGGGCAGCTTCCTATGGCTACACCTTC,TRBJ1-2,TRBV25-1,NA,TRBD1
CASSPEQGAYNSPLHF,TGCGCCAGCAGCCCCGAACAGGGGGCCTATAATTCACCCCTCCACTTT,TRBJ1-6,TRBV5-1,NA,TRBD1
CASSSPGQGAYGAKNIQYF,TGTGCCAGTAGTTCGCCGGGACAGGGGGCCTACGGGGCCAAAAACATTCAGTACTTC,TRBJ2-4,TRBV19,NA,TRBD1
CASSSGLAETNEQFF,TGTGCCAGCAGTTCGGGACTAGCGGAAACTAATGAGCAGTTCTTC,TRBJ2-1,TRBV27,NA,TRBD2
CASSARHAAGLGEKLFF,TGTGCCAGCAGCGCTAGACATGCGGCAGGGCTGGGGGAAAAACTGTTTTTT,TRBJ1-4,TRBV11-2,NA,NA
CATSNGWGGTEAFF,TGTGCCACCAGCAATGGGTGGGGGGGCACTGAAGCTTTCTTT,TRBJ1-1,TRBV15,NA,NA
CASGLAGPGDTQYF,TGTGCCAGCGGGTTAGCGGGACCGGGAGATACGCAGTATTTT,TRBJ2-3,TRBV7-3,NA,TRBD2
CASSRTSVHF,TGTGCCAGCAGTCGGACTAGCGTCCATTTT,TRBJ2-3,TRBV28,NA,TRBD2
CASSLGGTETQYF,TGCGCCAGCAGCTTGGGCGGGACGGAGACCCAGTACTTC,TRBJ2-5,TRBV5-1,NA,NA
CASSETPAAGGSNEQFF,TGTGCCAGCAGTGAAACCCCCGCAGCGGGGGGTAGTAATGAGCAGTTCTTC,TRBJ2-1,TRBV25-1,NA,TRBD2
CASSLSGTEYNEQFF,TGTGCCAGCAGCTTATCCGGGACAGAATACAATGAGCAGTTCTTC,TRBJ2-1,TRBV7-2,once,TRBD1
CASSGRDADSPLHF,TGTGCCAGCAGCGGCCGGGATGCGGATTCACCCCTCCACTTT,TRBJ1-6,TRBV9,few,NA
CASSPPSLGGRRDEQYF,TGTGCCAGCTCACCACCGTCATTGGGCGGGAGGAGAGACGAGCAGTACTTC,TRBJ2-7,TRBV18,NA,TRBD2
CASSGGLAGRRNEQFF,TGTGCCAGCAGCGGAGGACTAGCGGGTCGTCGTAATGAGCAGTTCTTC,TRBJ2-1,TRBV7-2,NA,TRBD2
CASSVGQGFYEQYF,TGTGCCAGCAGCGTAGGGCAGGGCTTCTACGAGCAGTACTTC,TRBJ2-7,TRBV9,NA,NA
CASSPQGQGITDTQYF,TGTGCCAGCAGCCCACAGGGACAGGGAATCACAGATACGCAGTATTTT,TRBJ2-3,TRBV4-2,once,TRBD1
CASSEFAGQNYEQYF,TGCGCCAGCAGCGAGTTCGCGGGACAGAATTACGAGCAGTACTTC,TRBJ2-7,TRBV5-1,NA,NA
CASSDPPWRYF,TGTGCCAGCAGTGACCCCCCCTGGAGGTACTTC,TRBJ2-7,TRBV6-4,NA,NA
CASSARAGNTIYF,TGTGCCTCCTCCGCCAGGGCTGGAAACACCATATATTTT,TRBJ1-3,TRBV6-5,once,NA
CASSSQGNSYEQYF,TGCGCCAGCAGCTCACAGGGGAATTCCTACGAGCAGTACTTC,TRBJ2-7,TRBV5-1,NA,TRBD1
CASSSAGGPQHF,TGTGCCAGCAGCTCCGCCGGTGGGCCCCAGCATTTT,TRBJ1-5,TRBV7-3,NA,NA
CASSQGINSPLHF,TGTGCCAGCAGTCAGGGAATCAATTCACCCCTCCACTTT,TRBJ1-6,TRBV2,NA,NA
CASSSGTLTSGNTIYF,TGTGCCAGCAGTTCGGGGACACTCACCTCAGGAAACACCATATATTTT,TRBJ1-3,TRBV28,NA,NA
CASSPLGLAGQGNTEAFF,TGTGCCAGCAGCCCACTCGGCTTGGCGGGACAGGGGAACACTGAAGCTTTCTTT,TRBJ1-1,TRBV7-6,NA,TRBD1
CASSVGENQPQHF,TGTGCCAGCAGTGTTGGAGAGAATCAGCCCCAGCATTTT,TRBJ1-5,TRBV2,NA,NA
CASSNPGTSLYEQYF,TGTGCCAGCAGCAACCCCGGGACTAGTCTCTACGAGCAGTACTTC,TRBJ2-7,TRBV7-2,once,TRBD2
CASSSQGANIQYF,TGTGCCAGCAGCTCTCAGGGGGCGAACATTCAGTACTTC,TRBJ2-4,TRBV11-2,NA,TRBD1
CASSLGGNNYDEQFF,TGCGCCAGCAGCTTGGGCGGGAATAACTACGATGAGCAGTTCTTC,TRBJ2-1,TRBV5-1,NA,NA
CAWSDGGDGYTF,TGTGCCTGGAGTGATGGGGGCGATGGCTACACCTTC,TRBJ1-2,TRBV30,NA,NA
CASSVSSSYNEQFF,TGTGCCAGCAGCGTATCCAGCTCCTACAATGAGCAGTTCTTC,TRBJ2-1,TRBV9,NA,NA
CASSYGQGINEQFF,TGTGCCAGCAGTTATGGGCAGGGTATTAATGAGCAGTTCTTC,TRBJ2-1,TRBV6-6,NA,NA
CASSLSSSGRYEQYF,TGTGCCAGCAGTTTATCGTCTAGCGGGCGCTACGAGCAGTACTTC,TRBJ2-7,TRBV28,NA,TRBD2
CSAGGGTGTYEQYF,TGCAGCGCCGGAGGGGGGACAGGGACATACGAGCAGTACTTC,TRBJ2-7,TRBV29-1,once,TRBD1
CASSLDSNIQYF,TGTGCCAGCAGTTTGGACAGTAACATTCAGTACTTC,TRBJ2-4,TRBV12-3/TRBV12-4,NA,NA
CASSEGVSTDTQYF,TGTGCCAGCAGCGAGGGTGTGAGCACAGATACGCAGTATTTT,TRBJ2-3,TRBV6-2/TRBV6-3,NA,NA
CASSPTGVPGANVLTF,TGTGCCAGCAGCCCTACAGGGGTTCCTGGGGCCAACGTCCTGACTTTC,TRBJ2-6,TRBV2,once,TRBD1
CSVKREVGEQFF,TGCAGCGTTAAGCGGGAGGTGGGTGAGCAGTTCTTC,TRBJ2-1,TRBV29-1,NA,TRBD2
CASSFSPSVTGLREKLFF,TGTGCTAGCAGCTTTTCCCCCTCGGTGACAGGCCTTCGAGAAAAACTGTTTTTT,TRBJ1-4,TRBV7-7,once,NA
CAWSVIGGPGNTIYF,TGTGCCTGGAGTGTAATCGGGGGGCCTGGAAACACCATATATTTT,TRBJ1-3,TRBV30,few,NA
CASSLLGTGPYEQYF,TGTGCCAGCAGCCTATTAGGGACAGGGCCCTACGAGCAGTACTTC,TRBJ2-7,TRBV7-2,NA,TRBD1